This T cell receptor (beta chain) was captured by sequencing in a study of cytomegalovirus exposure and HLA in healthy donors. This clone showed up just once. Its specificity is unknown. This PCR relied on a set of 60 Vbeta primers and 13 Jbeta primers. In the source study's methods: Roughly 11 million of the roughly 80 million unique TCR beta chains counted in a later analysis were shared. The method was immunoSEQ multiplex PCR; TCRdb's version includes in-frame clones alone and lacks a portion of them. V and J calls and clone size come straight from that table; D and trimming were deduced from the DNA. The table lists under 200,000 clones, around 80% of them singletons. Those who donated were healthy bone marrow donors. Points from the study as a whole: Available immune exposure information covered CMV serostatus only. Several of the most significant clusters appeared, in a later analysis, to be linked to common viral pathogens.

This TCR was recovered from a male donor in good health and CMV-seropositive. Sequencing was performed on PBMCs.

CDR3 region: CASSRQAYSNQPQHF. CDR3 bases: TGCGCCAGCAGCCGGCAGGCGTATAGCAATCAGCCCCAGCATTTT. The chain joins TRBV4-3 to TRBJ1-5; the D is unclear. Per germline, CDR1 LGHNA and CDR2 YSLEER. The CDR3 covers 15 residues. V was shortened by 4 bases and J by 0 bases, with 10 bases between the two germline ends.